This TCR beta chain was recorded in a study of blood T cell repertoires in COVID-19. Study-level information: The samples span acute and convalescent COVID-19 from the United States, Italy and Spain. From T cells, B-cell-depleted T cells, or PBMCs came the material, which was cDNA or gDNA.

The V end was cut by 5 bases, the J end by 2 bases, with 12 bases between. CDR1 is SGHVS, CDR2 FNYEAQ, per germline. The CDR3 length is 14 residues. This clone occurred a few times. As handled by the study authors: Nucleated cell number was recorded as an estimate derived from reference gene primer amplification. Clones were sequenced by immunoSEQ multiplex PCR, and TCRdb holds only the in-frame ones, with some missing. D and trimming were read from the DNA, whereas the V and J calls and clone size are those reported in that table. The table shows 220,000 or so clones, with roughly nine tenths occurring only once.

The TCR comes from a woman aged 45-60 years with COVID-19, enrolled during active disease. The material sequenced was peripheral blood. The chain joins TRBV7-6 to TRBJ1-2; D uncertain. The CDR3 DNA reads TGTGCCAGCAGCCAGCATGAGGGCAACTATGGCTACACCTTC. Amino acid sequence: CASSQHEGNYGYTF.